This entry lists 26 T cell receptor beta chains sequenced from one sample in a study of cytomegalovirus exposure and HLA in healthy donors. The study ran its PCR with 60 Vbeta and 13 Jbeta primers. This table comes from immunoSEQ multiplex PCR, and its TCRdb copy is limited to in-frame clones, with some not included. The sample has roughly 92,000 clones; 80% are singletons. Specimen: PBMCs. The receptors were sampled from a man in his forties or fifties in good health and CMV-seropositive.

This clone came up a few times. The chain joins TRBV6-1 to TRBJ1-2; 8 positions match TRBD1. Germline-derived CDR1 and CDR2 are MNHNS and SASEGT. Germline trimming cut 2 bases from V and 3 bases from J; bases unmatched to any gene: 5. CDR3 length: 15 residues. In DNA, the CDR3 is TGTGCCAGCAGTGAACCTGGGACAGGCCACTATGGCTACACCTTC. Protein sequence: CASSEPGTGHYGYTF.

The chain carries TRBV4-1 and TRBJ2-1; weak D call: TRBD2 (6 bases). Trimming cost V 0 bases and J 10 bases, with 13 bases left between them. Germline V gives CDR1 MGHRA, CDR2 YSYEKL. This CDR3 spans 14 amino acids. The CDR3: CASSQDHIRGEQFF. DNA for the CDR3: TGCGCCAGCAGCCAAGATCATATCCGGGGGGAGCAGTTCTTC.

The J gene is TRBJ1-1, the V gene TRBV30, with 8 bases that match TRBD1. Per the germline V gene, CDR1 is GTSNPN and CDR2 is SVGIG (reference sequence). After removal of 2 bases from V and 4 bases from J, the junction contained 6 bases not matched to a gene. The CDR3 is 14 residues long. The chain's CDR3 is CAWSPTGVGTEAFF. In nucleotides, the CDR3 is TGTGCCTGGAGTCCGACAGGGGTCGGCACTGAAGCTTTCTTT. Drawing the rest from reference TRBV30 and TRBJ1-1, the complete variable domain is SQTIHQWPATLVQPVGSPLSLECTVEGTSNPNLYWYRQAAGRGLQLLFYSVGIGQISSEVPQNLSASRPQDRQFILSSKKLLLSDSGFYLCAWSPTGVGTEAFFGQGTRLTVV.

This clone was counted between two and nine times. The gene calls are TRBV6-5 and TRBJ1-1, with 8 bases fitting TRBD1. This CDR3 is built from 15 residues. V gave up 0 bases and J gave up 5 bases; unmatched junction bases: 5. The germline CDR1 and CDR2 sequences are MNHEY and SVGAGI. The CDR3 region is CASSYSRQGTTEAFF. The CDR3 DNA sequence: TGTGCCAGCAGTTACTCTCGACAGGGGACGACTGAAGCTTTCTTT.

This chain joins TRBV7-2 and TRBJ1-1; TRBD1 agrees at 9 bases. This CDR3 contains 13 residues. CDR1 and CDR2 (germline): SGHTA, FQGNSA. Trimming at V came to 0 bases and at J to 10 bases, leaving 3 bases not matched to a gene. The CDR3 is CASSLAQGAGAFF. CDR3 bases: TGTGCCAGCAGCTTAGCACAGGGGGCAGGAGCTTTCTTT.

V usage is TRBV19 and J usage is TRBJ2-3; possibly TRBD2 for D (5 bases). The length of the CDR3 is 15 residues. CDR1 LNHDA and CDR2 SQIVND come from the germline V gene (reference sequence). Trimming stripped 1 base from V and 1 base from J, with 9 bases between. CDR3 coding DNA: TGTGCCAGTAGTATAGCACGGCGGGGCACAGATACGCAGTATTTT. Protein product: CASSIARRGTDTQYF.

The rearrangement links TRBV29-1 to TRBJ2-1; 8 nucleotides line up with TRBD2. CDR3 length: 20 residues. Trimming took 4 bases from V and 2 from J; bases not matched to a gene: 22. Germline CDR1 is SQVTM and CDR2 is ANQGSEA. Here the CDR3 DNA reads TGCAGCGTTGGGCGTTCGGCACTAGCGGTACCCCAGACACCCTACAATGAGCAGTTCTTC. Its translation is CSVGRSALAVPQTPYNEQFF.

The CDR3 sequence: CASHQREHDTQYF. CDR3 DNA sequence: TGTGCCAGCCACCAGCGGGAGCACGATACGCAGTATTTT. This rearrangement joins TRBV2 to TRBJ2-3, with 8 bases matching TRBD2. Germline CDR1 reads SNHLY; CDR2 reads FYNNEI. The V segment lost 8 bases and the J segment 6 bases; nucleotides outside the gene matches: 7. CDR3 length equals 13 residues.

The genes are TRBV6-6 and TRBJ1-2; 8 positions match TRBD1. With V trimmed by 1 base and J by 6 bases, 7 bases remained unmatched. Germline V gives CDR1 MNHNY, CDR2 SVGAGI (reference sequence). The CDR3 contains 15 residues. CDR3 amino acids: CASSYWDRFKDGYTF. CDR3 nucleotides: TGTGCCAGCAGTTACTGGGACAGGTTTAAAGATGGCTACACCTTC.

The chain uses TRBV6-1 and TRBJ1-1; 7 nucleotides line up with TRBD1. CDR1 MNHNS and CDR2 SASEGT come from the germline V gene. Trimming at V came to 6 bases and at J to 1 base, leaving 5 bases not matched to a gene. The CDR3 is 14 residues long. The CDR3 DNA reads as TGTGCCAGCAGCCCGACAGGGAGGAACACTGAAGCTTTCTTT. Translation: CASSPTGRNTEAFF.

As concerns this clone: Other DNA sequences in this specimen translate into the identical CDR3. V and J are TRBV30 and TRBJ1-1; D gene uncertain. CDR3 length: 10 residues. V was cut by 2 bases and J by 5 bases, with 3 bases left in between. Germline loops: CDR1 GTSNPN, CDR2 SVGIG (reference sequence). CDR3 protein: CAWSLTEAFF. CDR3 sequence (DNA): TGTGCCTGGAGTCTAACTGAAGCTTTCTTT.

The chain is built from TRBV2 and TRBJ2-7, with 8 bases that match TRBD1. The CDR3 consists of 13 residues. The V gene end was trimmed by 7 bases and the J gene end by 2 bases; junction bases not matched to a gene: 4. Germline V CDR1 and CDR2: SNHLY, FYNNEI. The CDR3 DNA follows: TGTGCCAGCAATTACAGGGGGGCCTACGAGCAGTACTTC. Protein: CASNYRGAYEQYF.

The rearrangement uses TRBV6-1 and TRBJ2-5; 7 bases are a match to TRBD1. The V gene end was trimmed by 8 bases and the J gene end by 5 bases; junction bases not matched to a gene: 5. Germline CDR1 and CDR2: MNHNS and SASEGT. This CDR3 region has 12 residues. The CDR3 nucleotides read TGTGCCAGCGACAGGGATCGGGAGACCCAGTACTTC. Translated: CASDRDRETQYF.

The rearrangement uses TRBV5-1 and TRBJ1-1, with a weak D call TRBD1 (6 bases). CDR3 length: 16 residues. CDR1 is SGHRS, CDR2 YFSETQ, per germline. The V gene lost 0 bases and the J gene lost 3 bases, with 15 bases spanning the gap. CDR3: CASSLEARGLDTEAFF. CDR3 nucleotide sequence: TGCGCCAGCAGCTTGGAGGCCAGGGGTCTGGACACTGAAGCTTTCTTT.

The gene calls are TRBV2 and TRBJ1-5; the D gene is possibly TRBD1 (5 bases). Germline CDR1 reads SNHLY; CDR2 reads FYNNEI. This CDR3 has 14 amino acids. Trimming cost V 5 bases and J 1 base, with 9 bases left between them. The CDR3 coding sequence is TGTGCCAGCAGTACTCAGGGCAGCAATCAGCCCCAGCATTTT. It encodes CASSTQGSNQPQHF.

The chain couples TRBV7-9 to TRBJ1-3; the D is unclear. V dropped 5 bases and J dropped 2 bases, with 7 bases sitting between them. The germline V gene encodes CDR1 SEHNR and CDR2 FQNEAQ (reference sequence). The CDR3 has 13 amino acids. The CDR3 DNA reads TGTGCCAGCAGCCCTATAGCTGGAAACACCATATATTTT. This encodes CASSPIAGNTIYF.

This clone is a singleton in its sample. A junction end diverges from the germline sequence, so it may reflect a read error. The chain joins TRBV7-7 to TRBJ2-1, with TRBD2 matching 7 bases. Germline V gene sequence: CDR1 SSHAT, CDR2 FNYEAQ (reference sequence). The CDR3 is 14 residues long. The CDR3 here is CASSLASGYNEQFF. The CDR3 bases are TGTGCTAGCAGCTTGGCTAGCGGTTACAATGAGCAGTTCTTC.

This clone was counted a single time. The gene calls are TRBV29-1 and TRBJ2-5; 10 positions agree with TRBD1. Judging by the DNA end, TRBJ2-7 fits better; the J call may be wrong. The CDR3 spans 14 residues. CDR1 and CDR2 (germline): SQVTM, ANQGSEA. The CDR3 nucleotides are TGCAGCGTGCTTCGGACAGGGGGCTCCTACGAGCAGTACTTC. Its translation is CSVLRTGGSYEQYF.

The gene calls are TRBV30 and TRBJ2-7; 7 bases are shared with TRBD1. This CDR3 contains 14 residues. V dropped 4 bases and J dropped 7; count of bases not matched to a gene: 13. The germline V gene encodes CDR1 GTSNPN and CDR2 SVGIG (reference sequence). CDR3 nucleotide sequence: TGTGCCTGGATGGGGGACAGCCCTTCGGGGGAGCAGTACTTC. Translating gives CAWMGDSPSGEQYF. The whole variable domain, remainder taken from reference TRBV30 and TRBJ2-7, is SQTIHQWPATLVQPVGSPLSLECTVEGTSNPNLYWYRQAAGRGLQLLFYSVGIGQISSEVPQNLSASRPQDRQFILSSKKLLLSDSGFYLCAWMGDSPSGEQYFGPGTRLTVT.

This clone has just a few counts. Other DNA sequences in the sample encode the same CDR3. The chain's CDR3 is CASSFRGGGSPLHF. The DNA of the CDR3 is TGTGCCAGCAGTTTCAGGGGCGGAGGTTCACCCCTCCACTTT. The rearrangement uses TRBV27 and TRBJ1-6; a weak D match, TRBD1 (6 bases). V was cut by 3 bases and J by 9 bases, with 12 bases left in between. CDR3 length: 14 amino acids. Germline V lookup: CDR1 MNHEY, CDR2 SMNVEV (reference sequence).

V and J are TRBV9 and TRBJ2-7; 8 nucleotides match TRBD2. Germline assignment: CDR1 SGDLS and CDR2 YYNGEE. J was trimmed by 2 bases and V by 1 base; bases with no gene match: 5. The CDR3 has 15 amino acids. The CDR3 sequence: CASSVTSGPTYEQYF. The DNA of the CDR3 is TGTGCCAGCAGCGTAACTAGCGGACCTACCTACGAGCAGTACTTC.

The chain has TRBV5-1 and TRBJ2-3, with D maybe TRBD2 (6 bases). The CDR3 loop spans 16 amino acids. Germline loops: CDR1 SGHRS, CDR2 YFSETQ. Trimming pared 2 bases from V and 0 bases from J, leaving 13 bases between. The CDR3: CASSLEGLASTDTQYF. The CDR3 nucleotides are TGCGCCAGCAGCTTAGAGGGACTGGCTAGCACAGATACGCAGTATTTT.

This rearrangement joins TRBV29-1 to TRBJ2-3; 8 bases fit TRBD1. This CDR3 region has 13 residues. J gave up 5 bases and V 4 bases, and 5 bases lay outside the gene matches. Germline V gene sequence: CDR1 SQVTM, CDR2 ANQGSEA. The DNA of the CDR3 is TGCAGCGTTGGTCAGGGGGCGGGAGATACGCAGTATTTT. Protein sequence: CSVGQGAGDTQYF.

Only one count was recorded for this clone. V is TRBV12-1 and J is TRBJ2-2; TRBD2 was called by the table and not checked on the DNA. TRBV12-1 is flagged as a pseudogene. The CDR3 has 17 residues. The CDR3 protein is CASSQVWARGGTGELFF. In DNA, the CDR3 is TGTGCCAGCAGCCAAGTCTGGGCAAGGGGGGGCACCGGGGAGCTGTTTTTT.

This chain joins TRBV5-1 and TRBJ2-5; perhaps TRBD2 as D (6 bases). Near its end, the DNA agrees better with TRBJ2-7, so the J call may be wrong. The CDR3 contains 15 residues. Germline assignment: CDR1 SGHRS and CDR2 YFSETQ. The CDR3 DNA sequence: TGCGCCAGCAGCTTATGGGGAGGAGGTGTGTACGAGCAGTACTTC. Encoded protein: CASSLWGGGVYEQYF.

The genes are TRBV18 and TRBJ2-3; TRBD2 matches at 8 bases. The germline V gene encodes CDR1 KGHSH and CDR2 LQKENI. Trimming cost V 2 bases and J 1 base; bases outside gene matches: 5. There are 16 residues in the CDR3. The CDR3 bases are TGTGCCAGCTCACCAGGAATAGCGGGGCGCACAGATACGCAGTATTTT. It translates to CASSPGIAGRTDTQYF.